This record looks at one T cell receptor (beta chain) sequence and its context. The antigen remains undetermined. This specimen comes from a study of shared clonotypes between healthy human individuals. General study findings and limits: Between a few donors, naive CD4 clonotypes were shared at a level of about 5%.

In the sorted-subset replicate PCRs, around 0.2 ug DNA, around 30,000 T cell genomes, was used. Method: immunoSEQ multiplex PCR; TCRdb's copy keeps in-frame clones and lacks some. This sample has under 850,000 clones, with 85% to 95% found just once. Trimming removed 1 base from V and 4 bases from J, with 9 bases in between. This CDR3 spans 14 amino acids. Germline values: CDR1 LNHNV, CDR2 YYDKDF (reference sequence). Terminally differentiated effector memory CD45RA+ cells were left out of the naive CD8 fraction, which was CD45RO-negative and positively selected for CCR7. Nashville, Tennessee was home to all donors, who were Caucasian adults.

The clonotype comes from a young man in good health. The chain uses TRBV15 and TRBJ2-3; the D is unclear. The specimen sequenced was naive CD8+ T cells sorted from blood. DNA of the CDR3: TGTGCCACCAGCAGAGTATCGTCCCCAGATACGCAGTATTTT. This sequence encodes CATSRVSSPDTQYF.